This TCR beta chain was sequenced for a study of T cell responses to AZD1222 COVID-19 vaccine. Study-wide findings and caveats: Among AZD1222 vaccinees, only five to seven were seropositive at baseline.

With respect to this clone: The antigen remains unidentified.

Produced via immunoSEQ multiplex PCR; TCRdb's table is partial and in-frame only. The data contain around 120,000 clones, 90% of them singletons. The specimen was peripheral blood, collected on day 0 of AZD1222 vaccination. This TCR came from an adult in good health.

The CDR3 loop is CASSGLAGEVNEQFF. In DNA form, the CDR3 reads TGTGCCAGCAGTGGGCTAGCGGGAGAAGTCAATGAGCAGTTCTTC. The chain couples TRBV27 to TRBJ2-1; TRBD2 matches 10 bases. The ends lost 5 bases at V and 6 bases at J; junction bases unmatched: 7. Germline V gene sequence: CDR1 MNHEY, CDR2 SMNVEV (reference sequence). The CDR3 covers 15 residues.